This section outlines one T cell receptor (beta chain) sequence together with its context. This record comes from a study of blood T cell repertoires in COVID-19. The CDR3 is 16 residues long. V trimming: 4 bases; J trimming: 5 bases; junction bases outside the gene matches: 7. In germline, CDR1 is KGHDR, CDR2 SFDVKD. Profiling relied on immunoSEQ multiplex PCR, and the TCRdb table lists in-frame clones only, not all of them. The sample has around 330,000 clones, about nine tenths seen once. The sequence was collected from a woman aged 25 to 39 with COVID-19, enrolled during active disease. The material sequenced was peripheral blood. This chain joins TRBV24-1 and TRBJ2-1; 10 bases line up with TRBD2. The CDR3 loop reads CATSDSGLAVNNEQFF. In DNA, the CDR3 is TGTGCCACCAGTGACTCCGGACTAGCGGTGAACAATGAGCAGTTCTTC.